These T cell receptor beta chains were read from a single sample in a study of response to subunit inactivated influenza vaccine. MiXCR, run by TCRdb on the RT-PCR reads, gives a single entry per CDR3 protein. The sample lists about 700,000 distinct CDR3 sequences, around 13% occurring once. The sample in question was PBMCs from blood, obtained 14 days before vaccination. These receptors all stem from a man aged 50-60 years who received an inactivated influenza vaccine. The CDR3 runs from the conserved cysteine through the conserved F or W. The D gene is left open where the match is weak. Clone size is not always given. Where it is, it says once, few, many or a class for expanded clones.

TRBD1 TRBJ2-1 few TRBV29-1 TGCAGCGTGGGGACAGGGGTGGTGCAGTTCTTC CSVGTGVVQFF
. TRBJ1-5 many TRBV12-3/TRBV12-4 TGTGCCAGCAGCCGAGACAGGTCGAATCAGCCCCAGCATTTT CASSRDRSNQPQHF
. TRBJ2-3 . TRBV19 TGTGCCACCGCGGGCCTCCCTGGCACAGATACGCAGTATTTT CATAGLPGTDTQYF
. TRBJ1-5 many TRBV5-1 TGCGCCAGCAGCTTGGAAGGGAACAATCAGCCCCAGCATTTT CASSLEGNNQPQHF
. TRBJ2-4 . TRBV6-2/TRBV6-3 TGTGCCAGCAGTCCCCTAGGTTCAGCCAAAAACATTCAGTACTTC CASSPLGSAKNIQYF
. TRBJ1-5 few TRBV7-2 TGTGCCAGCAGCTCCTCAAGTCACCAGCATTTT CASSSSSHQHF
. TRBJ2-3 few TRBV19 TGTGCCAGTAGTAACAGACAGGCTCCAGATACGCAGTATTTT CASSNRQAPDTQYF
. TRBJ1-4 few TRBV2 TGTGCCAGCAGTGAAGCCAGTAATGAAAAACTGTTTTTT CASSEASNEKLFF
TRBD1 TRBJ2-3 few TRBV6-5 TGTGCCAGCATTACAGGGGGCGTCACAGATACGCAGTATTTT CASITGGVTDTQYF
. TRBJ1-1 few TRBV5-6 TGTGCCAGCAGCTTGGCTGCTGAAATTACGGCTTTCTTT CASSLAAEITAFF
. TRBJ2-3 few TRBV4-2 TGTGCCAGCAGCAGGGGATCCGGAGGCGACTTTTTTTCGTTTAGCACAGATACGCAGTATTTT CASSRGSGGDFFSFSTDTQYF
. TRBJ2-2 . TRBV6-5 TGTGCCAGCAGTTACATTGAGGGCGGGGAGCTGTTTTTT CASSYIEGGELFF
TRBD1 TRBJ2-1 few TRBV9 TGTGCCAGCAGCGTCCCCGTCACGCCTACAACACAGGGGGCTGTCAATGAGCAGTTCTTC CASSVPVTPTTQGAVNEQFF
. TRBJ1-4 many TRBV10-3 TGTGCCATCAGTGAGTCCTCCGGACCGGAAGAAAAACTGTTTTTT CAISESSGPEEKLFF
. TRBJ1-1 . TRBV5-1 TGCGCCAGCAGCTTGGATTGGAGGGCCTGGGACACTGAAGCTTTCTTT CASSLDWRAWDTEAFF